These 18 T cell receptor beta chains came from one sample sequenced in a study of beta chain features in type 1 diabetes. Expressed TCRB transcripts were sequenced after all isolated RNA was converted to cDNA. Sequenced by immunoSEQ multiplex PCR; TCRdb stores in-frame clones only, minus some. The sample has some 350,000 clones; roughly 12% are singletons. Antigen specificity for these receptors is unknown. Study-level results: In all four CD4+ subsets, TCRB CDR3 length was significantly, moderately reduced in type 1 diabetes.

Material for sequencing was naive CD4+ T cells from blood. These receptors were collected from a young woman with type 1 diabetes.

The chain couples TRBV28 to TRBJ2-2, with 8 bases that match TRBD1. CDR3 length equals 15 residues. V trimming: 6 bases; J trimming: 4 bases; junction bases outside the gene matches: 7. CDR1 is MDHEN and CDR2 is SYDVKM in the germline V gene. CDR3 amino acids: CASSRTGRRTGELFF. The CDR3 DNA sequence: TGTGCCAGCAGCCGGACAGGGCGACGCACCGGGGAGCTGTTTTTT.

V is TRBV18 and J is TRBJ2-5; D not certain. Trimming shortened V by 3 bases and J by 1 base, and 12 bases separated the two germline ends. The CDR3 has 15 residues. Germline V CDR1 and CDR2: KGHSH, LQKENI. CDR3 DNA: TGTGCCAGCTCACCTCTGTACCCGGGCCAAGAGACCCAGTACTTC. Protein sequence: CASSPLYPGQETQYF.

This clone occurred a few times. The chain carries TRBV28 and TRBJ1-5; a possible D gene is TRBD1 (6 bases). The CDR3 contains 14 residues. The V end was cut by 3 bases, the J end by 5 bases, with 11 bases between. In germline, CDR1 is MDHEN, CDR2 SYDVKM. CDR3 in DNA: TGTGCCAGCAGTTTGAAAAGACAGGATCAGCCCCAGCATTTT. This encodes CASSLKRQDQPQHF.

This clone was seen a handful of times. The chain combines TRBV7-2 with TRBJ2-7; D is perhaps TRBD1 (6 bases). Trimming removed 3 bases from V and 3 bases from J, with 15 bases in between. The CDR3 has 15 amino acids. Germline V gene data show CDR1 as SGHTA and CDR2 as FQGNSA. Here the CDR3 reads CASSLADRNFYEQYF. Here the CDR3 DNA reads TGTGCCAGCAGCTTGGCCGACAGGAATTTCTACGAGCAGTACTTC. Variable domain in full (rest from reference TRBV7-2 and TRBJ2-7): GAGVSQSPSNKVTEKGKDVELRCDPISGHTALYWYRQSLGQGLEFLIYFQGNSAPDKSGLPSDRFSAERTGGSVSTLTIQRTQQEDSAVYLCASSLADRNFYEQYFGPGTRLTVT.

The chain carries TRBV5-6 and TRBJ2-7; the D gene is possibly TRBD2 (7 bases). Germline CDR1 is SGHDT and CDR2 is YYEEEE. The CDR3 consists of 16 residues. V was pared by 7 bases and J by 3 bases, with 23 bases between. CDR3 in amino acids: CASVMWGGGANYEQYF. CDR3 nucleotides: TGTGCCAGCGTCATGTGGGGCGGGGGCGCGAACTACGAGCAGTACTTC.

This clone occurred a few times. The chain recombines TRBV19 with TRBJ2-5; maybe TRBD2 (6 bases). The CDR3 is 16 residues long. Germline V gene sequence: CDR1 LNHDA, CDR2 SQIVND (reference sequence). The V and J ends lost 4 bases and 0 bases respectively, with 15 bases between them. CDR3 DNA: TGTGCCAGTAGTACGGGCCCTAGCGCCCACCAAGAGACCCAGTACTTC. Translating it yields CASSTGPSAHQETQYF.

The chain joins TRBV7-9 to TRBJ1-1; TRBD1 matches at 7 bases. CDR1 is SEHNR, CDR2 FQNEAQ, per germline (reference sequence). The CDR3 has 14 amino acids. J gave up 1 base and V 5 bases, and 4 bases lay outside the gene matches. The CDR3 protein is CASSTGQPNTEAFF. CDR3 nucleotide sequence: TGTGCCAGCAGCACGGGACAGCCGAACACTGAAGCTTTCTTT. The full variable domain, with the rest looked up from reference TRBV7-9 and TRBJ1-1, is DTGVSQNPRHKITKRGQNVTFRCDPISEHNRLYWYRQTLGQGPEFLTYFQNEAQLEKSRLLSDRFSAERPKGSFSTLEIQRTEQGDSAMYLCASSTGQPNTEAFFGQGTRLTVV.

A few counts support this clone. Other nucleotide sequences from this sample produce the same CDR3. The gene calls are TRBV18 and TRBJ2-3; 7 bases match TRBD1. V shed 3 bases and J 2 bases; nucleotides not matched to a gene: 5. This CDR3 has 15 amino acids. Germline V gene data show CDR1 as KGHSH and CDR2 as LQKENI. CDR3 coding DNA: TGTGCCAGCTCACCTCCGGGACAGTCCACAGATACGCAGTATTTT. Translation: CASSPPGQSTDTQYF.

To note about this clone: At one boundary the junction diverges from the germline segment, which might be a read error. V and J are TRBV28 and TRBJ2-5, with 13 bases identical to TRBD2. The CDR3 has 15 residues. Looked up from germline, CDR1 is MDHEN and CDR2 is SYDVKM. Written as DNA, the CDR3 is TGTACCAGCAGTAGGGGAACTAGCGGGAGGGTGACCCAGTACTTC. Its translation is CTSSRGTSGRVTQYF.

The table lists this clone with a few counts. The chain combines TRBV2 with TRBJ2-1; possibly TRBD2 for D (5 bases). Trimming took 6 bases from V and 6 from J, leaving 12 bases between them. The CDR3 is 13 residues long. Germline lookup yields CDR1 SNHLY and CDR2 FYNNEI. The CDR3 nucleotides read TGTGCCAGCAGGGAGGATAGTTCCAATGAGCAGTTCTTC. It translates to CASREDSSNEQFF.

The CDR3 sequence: CASSGRPGGPDTQYF. Written as DNA, the CDR3 is TGCGCCAGCAGCGGAAGACCAGGAGGTCCAGATACGCAGTATTTT. V usage is TRBV5-1 and J usage is TRBJ2-3, with D tentatively TRBD2 (5 bases). V was pared by 4 bases and J by 4 bases, with 16 bases between. Germline V gene sequence: CDR1 SGHRS, CDR2 YFSETQ. CDR3 length: 15 residues. The variable domain in full, with the rest retrieved from reference TRBV5-1 and TRBJ2-3, is KAGVTQTPRYLIKTRGQQVTLSCSPISGHRSVSWYQQTPGQGLQFLFEYFSETQRNKGNFPGRFSGRQFSNSRSEMNVSTLELGDSALYLCASSGRPGGPDTQYFGPGTRLTVL.

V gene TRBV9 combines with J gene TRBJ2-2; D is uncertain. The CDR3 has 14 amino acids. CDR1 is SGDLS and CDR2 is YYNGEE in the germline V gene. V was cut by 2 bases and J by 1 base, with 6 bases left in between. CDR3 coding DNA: TGTGCCAGCAGCGTGAAGCAGAACACCGGGGAGCTGTTTTTT. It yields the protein CASSVKQNTGELFF.

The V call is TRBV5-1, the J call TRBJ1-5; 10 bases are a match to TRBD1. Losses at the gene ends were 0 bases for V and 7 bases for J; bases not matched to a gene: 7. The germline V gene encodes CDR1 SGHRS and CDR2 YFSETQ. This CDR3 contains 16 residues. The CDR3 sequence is CASSLGGTGDGQPQHF. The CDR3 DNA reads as TGCGCCAGCAGCTTGGGAGGGACAGGGGATGGACAGCCCCAGCATTTT.

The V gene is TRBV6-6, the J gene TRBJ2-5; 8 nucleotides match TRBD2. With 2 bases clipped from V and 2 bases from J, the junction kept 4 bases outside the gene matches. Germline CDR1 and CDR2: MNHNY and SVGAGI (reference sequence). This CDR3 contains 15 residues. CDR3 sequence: CASSYSGSDQETQYF. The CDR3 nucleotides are TGTGCCAGCAGTTACAGCGGGAGTGATCAAGAGACCCAGTACTTC.

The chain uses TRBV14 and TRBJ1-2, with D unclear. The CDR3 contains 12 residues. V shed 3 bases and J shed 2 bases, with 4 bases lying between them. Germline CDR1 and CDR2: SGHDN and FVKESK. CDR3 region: CASSHENYGYTF. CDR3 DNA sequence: TGTGCCAGCAGCCATGAGAACTATGGCTACACCTTC. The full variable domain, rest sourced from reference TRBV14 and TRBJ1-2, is EAGVTQFPSHSVIEKGQTVTLRCDPISGHDNLYWYRRVMGKEIKFLLHFVKESKQDESGMPNNRFLAERTGGTYSTLKVQPAELEDSGVYFCASSHENYGYTFGSGTRLTVV.

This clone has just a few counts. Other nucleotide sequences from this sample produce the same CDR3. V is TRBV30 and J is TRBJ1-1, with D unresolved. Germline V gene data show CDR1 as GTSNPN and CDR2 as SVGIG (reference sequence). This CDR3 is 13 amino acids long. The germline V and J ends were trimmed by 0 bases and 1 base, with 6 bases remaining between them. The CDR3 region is CAWSVGENTEAFF. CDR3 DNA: TGTGCCTGGAGTGTAGGAGAGAACACTGAAGCTTTCTTT.

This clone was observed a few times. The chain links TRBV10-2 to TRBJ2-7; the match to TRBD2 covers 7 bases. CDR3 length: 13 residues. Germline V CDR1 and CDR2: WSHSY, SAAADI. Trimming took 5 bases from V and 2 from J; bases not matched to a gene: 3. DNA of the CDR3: TGCGCCAGCAGTCTTAGCGGGCCCTACGAGCAGTACTTC. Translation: CASSLSGPYEQYF.

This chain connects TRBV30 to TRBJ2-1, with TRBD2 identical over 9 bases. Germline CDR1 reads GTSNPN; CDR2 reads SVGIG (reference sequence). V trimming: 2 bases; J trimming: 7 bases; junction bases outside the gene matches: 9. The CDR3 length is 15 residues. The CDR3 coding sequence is TGTGCCTGGAGTAGCCCTAGCGGGATCGTGAATGAGCAGTTCTTC. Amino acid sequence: CAWSSPSGIVNEQFF.